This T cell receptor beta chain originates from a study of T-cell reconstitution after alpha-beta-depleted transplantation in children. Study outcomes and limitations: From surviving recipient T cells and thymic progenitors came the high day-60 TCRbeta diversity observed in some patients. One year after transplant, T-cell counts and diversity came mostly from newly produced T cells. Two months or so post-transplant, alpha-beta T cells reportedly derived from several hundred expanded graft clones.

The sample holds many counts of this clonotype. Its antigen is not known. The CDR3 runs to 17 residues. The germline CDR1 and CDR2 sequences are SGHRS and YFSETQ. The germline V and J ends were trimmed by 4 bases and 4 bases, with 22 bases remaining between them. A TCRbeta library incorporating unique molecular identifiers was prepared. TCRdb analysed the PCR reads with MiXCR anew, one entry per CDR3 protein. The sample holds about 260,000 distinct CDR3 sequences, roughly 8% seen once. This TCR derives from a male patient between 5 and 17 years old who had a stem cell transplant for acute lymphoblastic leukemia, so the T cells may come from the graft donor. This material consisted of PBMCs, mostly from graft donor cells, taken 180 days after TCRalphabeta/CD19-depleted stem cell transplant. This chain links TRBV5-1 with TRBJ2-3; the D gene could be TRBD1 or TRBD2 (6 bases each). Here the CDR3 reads CASSPEGGIPLADTQYF. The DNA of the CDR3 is TGCGCCAGCAGCCCGGAAGGGGGGATCCCTCTTGCAGATACGCAGTATTTT.